Following are 16 T cell receptor beta chains from one sample sequenced in a study of blood T cells in healthy people across ages (dated by TCRdb to 2015 to 2017). The method behind the library was 5' RACE. The sequencer listed for this sample is Illumina HiSeq 2500. A second PCR of about 6 to 12 cycles was performed with a sample-barcoded 5' primer and a J-beta primer mix. TCRdb trimmed public reads at Q25 via fastp, called clones via MiXCR and kept in-frame beta chains. Records with the same CDR3 protein are collapsed into one entry carrying the most frequent genes and DNA. This sample has 850,000 to 1,000,000 distinct CDR3 sequences in its table, and roughly 51% of those were observed once. About a fifth of the sample comes from the top ten. Sequencing was carried out using blood. These receptors originate from a woman aged 55-69 years in good health.

The chain uses TRBV7-2 and TRBJ1-6; D might be TRBD1 (5 bases). This CDR3 has 13 residues. Germline V CDR1 and CDR2: SGHTA, FQGNSA. The V end was cut by 3 bases, the J end by 14 bases, with 14 bases between. CDR3 DNA sequence: TGTGCCAGCAGCTTGGCAGGGACTGCGTCCCTCCACTTT. The encoded protein is CASSLAGTASLHF.

There are a few counts of this clonotype. The J gene is TRBJ2-3, the V gene TRBV28; 12 bases are a match to TRBD2. With V trimmed by 5 bases and J by 0 bases, 12 bases remained unmatched. Germline V gene sequence: CDR1 MDHEN, CDR2 SYDVKM. The CDR3 covers 19 residues. The CDR3 nucleotides read TGTGCCAGCAGTGCCCCATTGGTTGGGACTAGCGGGAGCACAGATACGCAGTATTTT. Amino acid sequence: CASSAPLVGTSGSTDTQYF.

On this clonotype: Sequence at one end of the junction differs from germline and may be a read error. V is TRBV12-3 or TRBV12-4 and J is TRBJ1-4; 9 bases line up with TRBD1. This CDR3 spans 15 amino acids. The CDR3 DNA follows: TGTGCCAGGAGTTGGGGGACAGGGCCTATGCAAAAACTGTTTTTT. This sequence encodes CARSWGTGPMQKLFF.

This clonotype was seen a few times. The chain employs TRBV20-1 and TRBJ2-4; D is perhaps TRBD2 (5 bases). Germline-derived CDR1 and CDR2 are DFQATT and SNEGSKA (reference sequence). V dropped 5 bases and J dropped 1 base, with 15 bases sitting between them. The CDR3 spans 15 residues. The CDR3 bases are TGCAGTGCTTCGAGGTCCCCGGGGGCCAAAAACATTCAGTACTTC. As protein: CSASRSPGAKNIQYF.

The chain couples TRBV28 to TRBJ2-7, with 7 bases identical to TRBD1. Looked up from germline, CDR1 is MDHEN and CDR2 is SYDVKM. The CDR3 length is 15 residues. Trimming at V came to 2 bases and at J to 0 bases, leaving 4 bases not matched to a gene. The CDR3 region is CASSLTDRVSYEQYF. The CDR3 nucleotides are TGTGCCAGCAGTTTAACCGACAGGGTCTCCTACGAGCAGTACTTC.

The V call is TRBV18, the J call TRBJ1-2, with D hard to call. Germline CDR1 and CDR2: KGHSH and LQKENI. Trimming shortened V by 5 bases and J by 8 bases, and 24 bases separated the two germline ends. CDR3 length: 16 amino acids. The DNA for the CDR3 is TGTGCCAGCTCATCCCTCGGACGGGAAGTTGGGTACGGCTACACCTTC. Its translation: CASSSLGREVGYGYTF.

This clonotype has only a few counts. This chain connects TRBV20-1 to TRBJ2-3, with 10 bases lining up with TRBD2. V gave up 3 bases and J gave up 6 bases; unmatched junction bases: 9. CDR1 is DFQATT and CDR2 is SNEGSKA in the germline V gene (reference sequence). This CDR3 region has 15 residues. CDR3 amino acids: CSASRSSGRADTQYF. CDR3 bases: TGCAGTGCTAGTAGGTCTAGCGGGAGAGCGGATACGCAGTATTTT.

The chain joins TRBV20-1 to TRBJ2-7; a possible D gene is TRBD1 (5 bases). Trimming took 0 bases from V and 1 from J, leaving 10 bases between them. Germline V gives CDR1 DFQATT, CDR2 SNEGSKA (reference sequence). The CDR3 sequence is 14 residues long. CDR3 in amino acids: CSAREGQGSYEQYF. The DNA of the CDR3 is TGCAGTGCTAGAGAGGGTCAGGGATCCTACGAGCAGTACTTC.

There are many counts of this clonotype. The gene calls are TRBV24-1 and TRBJ2-5; D perhaps matches TRBD2 (5 bases). Germline values: CDR1 KGHDR, CDR2 SFDVKD. Trimming cost V 5 bases and J 2 bases, with 17 bases left between them. The CDR3 length is 16 residues. CDR3 sequence: CATSGGPSQKQETQYF. DNA of the CDR3: TGTGCCACCAGTGGAGGGCCCAGCCAAAAGCAAGAGACCCAGTACTTC.

The chain has TRBV20-1 and TRBJ2-7; the D gene is possibly TRBD1 (5 bases). With the DNA end fitting TRBJ2-5 better, the J assignment may be wrong. The CDR3 length is 12 residues. Germline V gene lookup returns CDR1 DFQATT and CDR2 SNEGSKA (reference sequence). The chain's CDR3 is CSASQSQGTQYF. The CDR3 nucleotides read TGCAGTGCTAGTCAGAGCCAGGGGACCCAGTACTTC.

This clonotype was picked up one time. The chain employs TRBV4-3 and TRBJ2-4; a possible D gene is TRBD2 (5 bases). CDR1 and CDR2 from the germline V gene are LGHNA and YSLEER. The V end lost 0 bases, the J end lost 7 bases, and 13 bases lay between the germline ends. This CDR3 region has 15 residues. In DNA, the CDR3 is TGCGCCAGCAGCCAAGAACGAGACACGGGGAACATTCAGTACTTC. This sequence encodes CASSQERDTGNIQYF.

The chain carries TRBV29-1 and TRBJ2-7, with TRBD2 identical over 10 bases. Germline CDR1 is SQVTM and CDR2 is ANQGSEA. Losses at the gene ends were 5 bases for V and 2 bases for J; bases not matched to a gene: 3. The CDR3 consists of 13 residues. The DNA of the CDR3 is TGCAGCGTTTTCGGACTAGCGGCCTACGAGCAGTACTTC. Residues: CSVFGLAAYEQYF.

The table lists this clonotype with a few counts. The chain uses TRBV28 and TRBJ2-5, with D unresolved. Per the germline V gene, CDR1 is MDHEN and CDR2 is SYDVKM. Trimming left V 3 bases short and J 3 bases short, with 11 bases between. The CDR3 has 14 amino acids. The CDR3 DNA follows: TGTGCCAGCAGTTTCCTCTCGGGCAAAGAGACCCAGTACTTC. Translation gives CASSFLSGKETQYF. The full variable domain, with the rest looked up from reference TRBV28 and TRBJ2-5, is DVKVTQSSRYLVKRTGEKVFLECVQDMDHENMFWYRQDPGLGLRLIYFSYDVKMKEKGDIPEGYSVSREKKERFSLILESASTNQTSMYLCASSFLSGKETQYFGPGTRLLVL.

The chain employs TRBV7-9 and TRBJ2-3; 8 positions match TRBD2. The CDR3 totals 15 residues. Germline CDR1 is SEHNR and CDR2 is FQNEAQ (reference sequence). With 5 bases clipped from V and 3 bases from J, the junction kept 7 bases outside the gene matches. The CDR3 DNA reads as TGTGCCAGCAGCCCCCCCGGGACTAGAACAGATACGCAGTATTTT. The encoded protein is CASSPPGTRTDTQYF.

This clonotype came up many times. This chain uses TRBV12-3 or TRBV12-4 with TRBJ2-3; 8 bases agree with TRBD2. CDR3 length: 15 residues. With 2 bases clipped from V and 3 bases from J, the junction kept 4 bases outside the gene matches. The CDR3 DNA is TGTGCCAGCAGTTTATCGGGAGGGCCAACAGATACGCAGTATTTT. Its protein is CASSLSGGPTDTQYF.

The gene calls are TRBV6-2 or TRBV6-3 and TRBJ2-7; D might be TRBD2 (6 bases). Trimming shortened V by 6 bases and J by 8 bases, and 23 bases separated the two germline ends. CDR1 is MNHEY and CDR2 is SVGEGT in the germline V gene. The CDR3 consists of 15 residues. CDR3 nucleotides: TGTGCCAGCAGCCCGCAGTCGGGAGTCGATCGCAAGCAGTACTTC. Its protein is CASSPQSGVDRKQYF.